These 5 T cell receptor beta chains were all obtained from the same sample, sequenced in a study of high-grade serous ovarian cancer treatment subgroups. The method was immunoSEQ multiplex PCR; TCRdb's version includes in-frame clones alone and lacks a portion of them. The sample has about a thousand clones, around 70% seen once; the top ten hold roughly 8.3%. Tumor samples were obtained before definitive surgery or chemotherapy. Source material: tumor tissue. These receptors all stem from a human donor with high-grade serous ovarian cancer.

This chain joins TRBV19 and TRBJ1-1, with D possibly TRBD1 on 6 matching bases. Looked up from germline, CDR1 is LNHDA and CDR2 is SQIVND (reference sequence). Trimming removed 6 bases at V and 5 bases at J, with 22 bases between. This CDR3 has 16 amino acids. CDR3 coding DNA: TGTGCCAGTAGCCGCCGGGGGGCGGGGGGGGAGACTGAAGCTTTCTTT. It encodes CASSRRGAGGETEAFF.

The J gene is TRBJ2-7, the V gene TRBV6-5; the D call may be TRBD1 or TRBD2 (7 bases each). The V gene lost 2 bases and the J gene lost 6 bases, with 14 bases spanning the gap. In germline, CDR1 is MNHEY, CDR2 SVGAGI. The CDR3 sequence is 14 residues long. Here the CDR3 DNA reads TGTGCCAGCAGTTACCAGGGGGAGGGAGGCGAGCAGTACTTC. It encodes CASSYQGEGGEQYF.

The chain is built from TRBV6-1 and TRBJ2-7; a weak D match, TRBD2 (6 bases). This CDR3 has 14 amino acids. V gave up 6 bases and J gave up 0 bases, with 12 bases separating them. Germline CDR1 is MNHNS and CDR2 is SASEGT. The CDR3 DNA sequence: TGTGCCAGCAGCAACCGGGAGAGCTCCTACGAGCAGTACTTC. It specifies CASSNRESSYEQYF.

The chain recombines TRBV6-5 with TRBJ1-1; TRBD1 is a possible D gene (5 bases). CDR1 is MNHEY, CDR2 SVGAGI, per germline. V was cut by 8 bases and J by 5 bases, with 15 bases left in between. The CDR3 consists of 13 residues. The CDR3 spells CASSIQGTTEAFF. The CDR3 nucleotides are TGTGCCAGCTCAATCCAGGGTACAACTGAAGCTTTCTTT.

This clone has only one observation. The gene calls are TRBV19 and TRBJ1-1; tentatively, D is TRBD1 (5 bases). The germline CDR1 and CDR2 sequences are LNHDA and SQIVND (reference sequence). The CDR3 spans 14 residues. Trimming removed 4 bases at V and 1 base at J, with 10 bases between. CDR3 sequence (DNA): TGTGCCAGTAGTACCCTCGGGGCGAACACTGAAGCTTTCTTT. Its translation: CASSTLGANTEAFF.